The rows below give T cell receptor beta chains drawn from one sample of a study of cytomegalovirus exposure and HLA in healthy donors. Measured with immunoSEQ multiplex PCR; TCRdb has only the in-frame clones, and not every one. The table has about 270,000 clones, just over 85% seen once; the top ten hold approximately 1%. Sequences were obtained from PBMCs. These receptors originate from a young woman in good health and CMV-seronegative. The CDR3 runs from the conserved cysteine through the conserved F or W. A D gene is named only where the DNA matches it firmly.

>.|TRBV18|TRBJ1-2
TGTGCCAGCTCACCGGGCCGCTTTAACTATGGCTACACCTTC
CASSPGRFNYGYTF
>.|TRBV29-1|TRBJ1-5
TGCAGCGTGTCACAGGGAGAAGGATTCAATCAGCCCCAGCATTTT
CSVSQGEGFNQPQHF
>.|TRBV10-3|TRBJ1-3
TGTGCCATCAGTGAGTCTAAACGGGTATATTTT
CAISESKRVYF
>.|TRBV18|TRBJ2-7
TGTGCCAGCTCACCACCGGTCGGTCCCTACGAGCAGTACTTC
CASSPPVGPYEQYF
>.|TRBV18|TRBJ1-1
TGTGCCAGCTCACCACCGTCAGAGAACACTGAAGCTTTCTTT
CASSPPSENTEAFF
>TRBD2|TRBV29-1|TRBJ2-3
TGCAGCGTCCGCTCGCCGGGACTAGCGGGGGTGGCAGATACGCAGTATTTT
CSVRSPGLAGVADTQYF
>.|TRBV6-1|TRBJ1-5
TGTGCCAGCACGAGGTACGATCAGCCCCAGCATTTT
CASTRYDQPQHF
>TRBD2|TRBV10-3|TRBJ2-7
TGTGCCATCAGTATAGGACTAGCGGGAGACGAGCAGTACTTC
CAISIGLAGDEQYF
>TRBD1|TRBV27|TRBJ1-2
TGTGCCAGCAGTTTAGAGGGGACAGGGCGCTATGGCTACACCTTC
CASSLEGTGRYGYTF
>TRBD2|TRBV7-2|TRBJ2-7
TGTGCCAGCAGCTTAACTAGCGGGGGGGCGGGTGTCGAGCAGTACTTC
CASSLTSGGAGVEQYF
>.|TRBV6-5|TRBJ2-7
TGTGCCAGCAGTACAACCTGGGAGGATTACGAGCAGTACTTC
CASSTTWEDYEQYF
>TRBD2|TRBV11-3|TRBJ2-7
TGTGCCAGCAGTTTTCGTAGCGGGGGACTCTACGAGCAGTACTTC
CASSFRSGGLYEQYF
>.|TRBV30|TRBJ1-5
TGTGCCGCCCAATACAGGGTCTCCAATCAGCCCCAGCATTTT
CAAQYRVSNQPQHF
>TRBD2|TRBV11-3|TRBJ2-1
TGTGCCAGCAGCCCGCTAGCGGGAGTGTACAATGAGCAGTTCTTC
CASSPLAGVYNEQFF
>TRBD2|TRBV19|TRBJ2-1
TGTGCCAGTAGTATTCTGGCTAGCGGGTTCTACAATGAGCAGTTCTTC
CASSILASGFYNEQFF
>.|TRBV27|TRBJ2-1
TGTGCCAGCAGTTTCTCGGGGGGCCTCCTCTACAATGAGCAGTTCTTC
CASSFSGGLLYNEQFF
>TRBD2|TRBV11-2|TRBJ2-5
TGTGCCAGCAGCTTAGAGTCGGGAGGGGTTCAAGAGACCCAGTACTTC
CASSLESGGVQETQYF
>.|TRBV6-5|TRBJ2-3
TGTGCCAGCAGTTACTCGAACATAAACAGCCTAAATACGCAGTATTTT
CASSYSNINSLNTQYF
>TRBD1|TRBV7-2|TRBJ2-2
TGTGCCAGCAGCCTGGTAGGACAGGGTAACACCGGGGAGCTGTTTTTT
CASSLVGQGNTGELFF
>.|TRBV13|TRBJ1-2
TGTGCCAGCAGCTTAGGCCTCGCGAACCGCTACACCTTC
CASSLGLANRYTF
>.|TRBV6-1|TRBJ1-2
TGTGCCAGCAGCGTCAGGGGCCCCTACACCTTC
CASSVRGPYTF
>.|TRBV7-6|TRBJ1-5
TGTGCCAGCAGCTTAGCGAGAGCGGACGGGTTCTGGCAGCCCCAGCATTTT
CASSLARADGFWQPQHF
>TRBD1|TRBV30|TRBJ2-7
TGTGCCTGGAGTGCGTCGACAGGGGGTCGCGACGAGCAGTACTTC
CAWSASTGGRDEQYF
>.|TRBV6-5|TRBJ2-7
TGTGCCAGCAAGGGCGGGACCGACCGCTACGAGCAGTACTTC
CASKGGTDRYEQYF
>.|TRBV30|TRBJ2-2
TGTGCCTGGGTCAGAGACTCATACACCGGGGAGCTGTTTTTT
CAWVRDSYTGELFF
>.|TRBV5-1|TRBJ1-3
TGCGCCAGCAGCTTGACAGCTGTAAAACGAAACTCTGGAAACACCATATATTTT
CASSLTAVKRNSGNTIYF
>.|TRBV19|TRBJ2-6
TGTGCCAGTAGTATAGGCGGGACAGTCTCTGGGGCCAACGTCCTGACTTTC
CASSIGGTVSGANVLTF
>.|TRBV4-3|TRBJ1-1
TGCGCCAGCAGCCAAGTCGGGGGGAGGGTCACTGAAGCTTTCTTT
CASSQVGGRVTEAFF
>TRBD1|TRBV18|TRBJ2-1
TGTGCCAGCTCACAAAATGGTTTGGACAGGGTGGGCAATGAGCAGTTCTTC
CASSQNGLDRVGNEQFF
>TRBD2|TRBV6-4|TRBJ2-1
TGTGCCAGCAGTGACTCGAAGCCCGGGACTAGCGGCCCGTACAATGAGCAGTTCTTC
CASSDSKPGTSGPYNEQFF
>.|TRBV5-1|TRBJ1-1
TGCGCCAGCAGCTTAGACGGAGTGAACACTGAAGCTTTCTTT
CASSLDGVNTEAFF
>.|TRBV4-3|TRBJ1-2
TGCGCCAGCAGCCAAACGGGGGAGAGAGACTATGGCTACACCTTC
CASSQTGERDYGYTF